This TCR beta chain was sequenced in a study of cytomegalovirus exposure and HLA in healthy donors. Study overall: One earlier analysis, a look at roughly 170 million T cells, found around 110 million unique TCR beta sequences. General study points: In an earlier analysis, in some 600 donors, most V segments appeared productive either ~87% or ~30% of the time. Trimming of TCR beta V- and J-genes showed a link, identified in a later analysis, to a missense DCLRE1C variant. There were several of the most significant clusters that appeared linked to common viral pathogens in a later analysis.

Note on this clone: Its antigen is still unknown.

PCR used 60 Vbeta primers and 13 Jbeta primers. Only in-frame clones appear in the TCRdb table, and some are missing; sequencing was by immunoSEQ multiplex PCR. Its table records some 84,000 clones. Trimming stripped 1 base from V and 6 bases from J, with 9 bases between. The germline V gene encodes CDR1 GTSNPN and CDR2 SVGIG (reference sequence). This CDR3 is 13 amino acids long. The source of this sequence is a man aged 50 to 60 in good health and CMV-seronegative. Material: PBMCs. The V call is TRBV30, the J call TRBJ2-2, with D maybe TRBD2 (5 bases). The CDR3 region is CAWSAFGAGELFF. The CDR3, as DNA: TGTGCCTGGAGTGCATTCGGGGCCGGGGAGCTGTTTTTT. Full variable domain (rest looked up from reference TRBV30 and TRBJ2-2): SQTIHQWPATLVQPVGSPLSLECTVEGTSNPNLYWYRQAAGRGLQLLFYSVGIGQISSEVPQNLSASRPQDRQFILSSKKLLLSDSGFYLCAWSAFGAGELFFGEGSRLTVL.